This TCR beta chain comes out of a study of graft-versus-host responses after intestinal transplantation. Study-level information: Recipients had transplants, and these were multivisceral, liver-intestinal, or isolated intestinal.

Germline CDR1 reads SGHTA; CDR2 reads FQGTGA. The junction had 16 bases not matched to a gene; V was cut back by 2 bases and J by 13 bases. The CDR3 length is 16 residues. Study-level findings and limits: Allograft graft-versus-host to host-versus-graft clonal ratios ran high in patients with graft-donor T cell macrochimerism. Some GvH clones were seen earlier in gut or blood, suggesting intestinal origin.

Some clones are missing from TCRdb's copy, which holds only in-frame ones; the method was immunoSEQ multiplex PCR. The sample has some 110,000 clones, roughly 87% seen once. Regarding this clone: Its antigen is still unknown.

The sample was unstimulated CD4+ T cells sorted from spleen or lymph node cells, taken before intestinal transplant. This clonotype was obtained from a human donor who received an intestinal transplant. The chain has TRBV7-3 and TRBJ2-1; 8 positions agree with TRBD1. The CDR3 nucleotides are TGTGCCAGCAGCTTAGAGGGCAGGGGGCTTTGGGGGCCCCAGTTCTTC. This gives the protein CASSLEGRGLWGPQFF.